This T cell receptor (beta chain) was found in a study of blood T cell repertoires in COVID-19. For the study at large: Acute-phase and convalescent COVID-19 samples originated in the United States, Italy and Spain. From T cells, B-cell-depleted T cells, or PBMCs came the material, which was cDNA or gDNA.

The germline CDR1 and CDR2 sequences are SNHLY and FYNNEI. Trimming removed 7 bases at V and 7 bases at J, with 19 bases between. The length of the CDR3 is 14 residues. In the authors' workflow: How many nucleated cells were present was estimated from reference gene primer amplification. Measured with immunoSEQ multiplex PCR; TCRdb has only the in-frame clones, and not every one. The DNA was the basis for D and trimming; V, J and clone size are from that table. The sample lists some 70,000 clones; around 80% were seen once. The rearrangement joins TRBV2 to TRBJ1-2, with a possible D match to TRBD1 (6 bases). Sequenced: peripheral blood. This clonotype was obtained from a human donor in a cohort sampled during active COVID-19. CDR3 nucleotides: TGTGCCAGCATAGGGGGAGCCAGGCTCGGTGGCTACACCTTC. As protein: CASIGGARLGGYTF.